This T cell receptor (beta chain) was found in a study of OX40 agonist ivuxolimab in advanced cancers. TCRdb's table, derived via immunoSEQ multiplex PCR, lists solely in-frame clones and lacks some. Of about 88,000 clones listed, more than 80% are singletons. Per the germline V gene, CDR1 is SGHRS and CDR2 is YFSETQ. Trimming removed 4 bases from V and 0 bases from J, with 20 bases in between. This CDR3 has 19 amino acids. Material: CD4+ or CD8+ T cells sorted from blood, obtained in a trial of the OX40 agonist ivuxolimab. V gene TRBV5-1 combines with J gene TRBJ2-6, with TRBD2 as a possible D gene (5 bases). The receptor comes from an adult with an advanced solid tumor such as melanoma, head and neck, liver or kidney cancer. CDR3 coding DNA: TGCGCCAGCAGCCTGGGTTTGGTCGGAGGATCCTCTGGGGCCAACGTCCTGACTTTC. This sequence encodes CASSLGLVGGSSGANVLTF. Full variable domain (outside the CDR3, taken from reference TRBV5-1 and TRBJ2-6): KAGVTQTPRYLIKTRGQQVTLSCSPISGHRSVSWYQQTPGQGLQFLFEYFSETQRNKGNFPGRFSGRQFSNSRSEMNVSTLELGDSALYLCASSLGLVGGSSGANVLTFGAGSRLTVL.